What follows are 23 T cell receptor beta chains derived from one specimen sequenced in a study of OX40 agonist ivuxolimab in advanced cancers. TCRdb's table, derived via immunoSEQ multiplex PCR, lists solely in-frame clones and lacks some. Altogether tens of thousands of clones are present, about 87% being singletons, with the ten largest covering around 11%. The sample in question was CD4+ or CD8+ T cells sorted from blood, obtained in a trial of the OX40 agonist ivuxolimab. The receptors derive from an adult with an advanced solid tumor such as melanoma, head and neck, liver or kidney cancer.

The J gene is TRBJ1-2, the V gene TRBV4-3; a weak D match, TRBD1 (6 bases). The germline gives CDR1 LGHNA, CDR2 YSLEER. The CDR3 loop spans 14 amino acids. Trimming stripped 0 bases from V and 4 bases from J, with 9 bases between. The CDR3, as DNA: TGCGCCAGCAGCCAAGAGGGGGGGGCCTATGGCTACACCTTC. As protein: CASSQEGGAYGYTF.

The rearrangement uses TRBV6-5 and TRBJ2-5, with 11 bases aligning to TRBD1. Trimming at V came to 6 bases and at J to 4 bases, leaving 7 bases not matched to a gene. This CDR3 has 15 residues. Germline CDR1 MNHEY, CDR2 SVGAGI. The chain's CDR3 is CASSFRDRGGETQYF. For the CDR3, the DNA is TGTGCCAGCAGCTTTAGGGACAGGGGGGGAGAGACCCAGTACTTC.

The chain links TRBV6-5 to TRBJ2-7, with 7 bases matching TRBD1. The CDR3 has 15 residues. The V gene's germline CDR1 is MNHEY and CDR2 SVGAGI. V dropped 4 bases and J dropped 6; count of bases not matched to a gene: 12. CDR3 nucleotides: TGTGCCAGCAGTTTCATGACAGGGTTTTCGTCCGAGCAGTACTTC. Amino acid sequence: CASSFMTGFSSEQYF.

The chain recombines TRBV7-9 with TRBJ2-1, with 12 bases matching TRBD2. Germline values: CDR1 SEHNR, CDR2 FQNEAQ (reference sequence). The CDR3 has 17 residues. J was trimmed by 3 bases and V by 5 bases; bases with no gene match: 8. The CDR3 nucleotides read TGTGCCAGCAGCGCCGGGACTAGCGGGTTTATCTACAATGAGCAGTTCTTC. Residues: CASSAGTSGFIYNEQFF.

The chain uses TRBV7-9 and TRBJ2-5; no firm D call. In germline, CDR1 is SEHNR, CDR2 FQNEAQ (reference sequence). CDR3 size: 14 residues. V shed 7 bases and J shed 2 bases, with 14 bases lying between them. CDR3 sequence: CASTVTVGQETQYF. The CDR3 region has the DNA TGTGCCAGCACCGTGACTGTGGGGCAAGAGACCCAGTACTTC.

The chain links TRBV9 to TRBJ1-4; perhaps TRBD1 as D (5 bases). The CDR3 loop spans 16 amino acids. CDR1 and CDR2 (germline): SGDLS, YYNGEE. The V gene lost 1 base and the J gene lost 4 bases, with 14 bases spanning the gap. CDR3 region: CASSVSLTDDNEKLFF. The CDR3 bases are TGTGCCAGCAGCGTATCCCTGACAGATGATAATGAAAAACTGTTTTTT.

This chain uses TRBV27 with TRBJ2-7; 9 positions match TRBD1. The trim removed 0 bases at V and 7 bases at J, leaving 7 bases unmatched. Germline V gene data show CDR1 as MNHEY and CDR2 as SMNVEV (reference sequence). The CDR3 runs to 15 residues. The CDR3 DNA follows: TGTGCCAGCAGTTTATCAAGGACAGGGGTTGGGGAGCAGTACTTC. Translated, it gives CASSLSRTGVGEQYF.

The chain employs TRBV6-1 and TRBJ1-5, with TRBD1 matching over 7 bases. Germline V CDR1 and CDR2: MNHNS, SASEGT. This CDR3 is 14 amino acids long. V shed 4 bases, J shed 7 bases, and the junction held 7 bases outside the gene matches. CDR3 in amino acids: CASSGRQGVQPQHF. CDR3 nucleotide sequence: TGTGCCAGCAGTGGCAGACAGGGTGTCCAGCCCCAGCATTTT.

CDR3 loop: CASTPPGAGELFF. CDR3 sequence (DNA): TGTGCCAGCACCCCTCCAGGGGCCGGGGAGCTGTTTTTT. The chain uses TRBV10-3 and TRBJ2-2; D is possibly TRBD1 (6 bases). The CDR3 extends over 13 amino acids. CDR1 and CDR2 from the germline V gene are ENHRY and SYGVKD. Trimming took 10 bases from V and 6 from J, leaving 15 bases between them.

V usage is TRBV6-5 and J usage is TRBJ1-5, with unresolved D. V was pared by 6 bases and J by 3 bases, with 12 bases between. This CDR3 is built from 14 residues. The germline gives CDR1 MNHEY, CDR2 SVGAGI. The CDR3 nucleotides are TGTGCCAGCAGCCGGCAGGCAACCAATCAGCCCCAGCATTTT. It specifies CASSRQATNQPQHF.

This clone was found a few times. J is TRBJ1-2 and V is TRBV5-1, with TRBD1 matching over 7 bases. J gave up 7 bases and V 0 bases, and 9 bases lay outside the gene matches. The CDR3 sequence is 15 residues long. Germline CDR1 and CDR2: SGHRS and YFSETQ. CDR3 protein: CASSLEVQGWTGYTF. In nucleotides, the CDR3 is TGCGCCAGCAGCTTGGAAGTACAGGGGTGGACTGGCTACACCTTC.

The chain employs TRBV10-3 and TRBJ1-2; TRBD1 matches 7 bases. CDR3 length: 14 residues. The V segment lost 2 bases and the J segment 3 bases; nucleotides outside the gene matches: 3. Germline CDR1 reads ENHRY; CDR2 reads SYGVKD. The CDR3 DNA follows: TGTGCCATCAGTGAGGCGGGACAGCACTATGGCTACACCTTC. Protein: CAISEAGQHYGYTF.

The V call is TRBV11-2, the J call TRBJ2-3, with TRBD2 matching 12 bases. The CDR3 length is 16 residues. CDR1 SGHAT and CDR2 FQNNGV come from the germline V gene. Trimming cost V 2 bases and J 4 bases; bases outside gene matches: 4. In DNA, the CDR3 is TGTGCCAGCAGCTTACGGACTAGCGGGATCCCAGATACGCAGTATTTT. Its translation is CASSLRTSGIPDTQYF.

CDR3 sequence: CASSLGPGGYQPQHF. The CDR3 nucleotides read TGTGCCAGCAGCTTGGGTCCAGGAGGGTATCAGCCCCAGCATTTT. The chain employs TRBV5-6 and TRBJ1-5; D is ambiguous. There are 15 residues in the CDR3. Trimming took off 0 bases at V and 5 bases at J, with 12 bases between the two ends. The germline gives CDR1 SGHDT, CDR2 YYEEEE.

V gene TRBV5-6 combines with J gene TRBJ2-7; weak D call: TRBD2 (5 bases). This CDR3 region has 16 residues. Per the germline V gene, CDR1 is SGHDT and CDR2 is YYEEEE. The V gene lost 0 bases and the J gene lost 3 bases, with 16 bases spanning the gap. CDR3 nucleotides: TGTGCCAGCAGCTTGGGAGTGGGAGACACACGCTACGAGCAGTACTTC. It is translated as CASSLGVGDTRYEQYF.

V and J are TRBV2 and TRBJ2-5; 14 nucleotides align to TRBD2. This CDR3 spans 16 amino acids. Germline CDR1 SNHLY, CDR2 FYNNEI. Unmatched junction bases numbered 8, after V lost 7 bases and J lost 4 bases. In DNA form, the CDR3 reads TGTGCCAGCACCCCGGGGACTAGCGGGAGAAGAGAGACCCAGTACTTC. It encodes CASTPGTSGRRETQYF. Looking up the rest from reference TRBV2 and TRBJ2-5 gives the full variable domain: EPEVTQTPSHQVTQMGQEVILRCVPISNHLYFYWYRQILGQKVEFLVSFYNNEISEKSEIFDDQFSVERPDGSNFTLKIRSTKLEDSAMYFCASTPGTSGRRETQYFGPGTRLLVL.

The chain carries TRBV5-6 and TRBJ2-7; D is uncertain. Trimming stripped 3 bases from V and 2 bases from J, with 3 bases between. The CDR3 sequence is 11 residues long. Germline V gene data show CDR1 as SGHDT and CDR2 as YYEEEE. The CDR3 DNA reads TGTGCCAGCAGCTCAACCTACGAGCAGTACTTC. As protein: CASSSTYEQYF.

This clone was recorded once. The rearrangement joins TRBV19 to TRBJ1-4; no clear D gene. The V end was cut by 2 bases, the J end by 8 bases, with 12 bases between. The CDR3 is made up of 14 amino acids. Germline V gene data show CDR1 as LNHDA and CDR2 as SQIVND (reference sequence). CDR3 sequence (DNA): TGTGCCAGTAGTATACGACCCGGTTGGGAAAAACTGTTTTTT. It encodes CASSIRPGWEKLFF.

The V and J genes are TRBV28 and TRBJ2-5; 9 bases are a match to TRBD2. With V trimmed by 4 bases and J by 7 bases, 10 bases remained unmatched. Germline loops: CDR1 MDHEN, CDR2 SYDVKM. The CDR3 length is 15 residues. This CDR3 is CASSSGTSPIRTQYF. The CDR3 DNA sequence: TGTGCCAGCAGTTCCGGGACTAGCCCTATTAGGACCCAGTACTTC.

This clone was seen a few times. V gene TRBV13 combines with J gene TRBJ2-1, with TRBD2 matching over 10 bases. This CDR3 is 16 amino acids long. Trimming cost V 0 bases and J 2 bases; bases outside gene matches: 1. Germline CDR1 and CDR2: PRHDT and FYEKMQ (reference sequence). In DNA form, the CDR3 reads TGTGCCAGCAGCTTAGGACTAGCGGGAACCTACAATGAGCAGTTCTTC. It translates to CASSLGLAGTYNEQFF.

The chain uses TRBV5-4 and TRBJ1-1; D remains ambiguous. The CDR3 spans 13 residues. Trimming removed 4 bases at V and 5 bases at J, with 12 bases between. From germline, CDR1 is SGHNT and CDR2 YYREEE (reference sequence). CDR3 coding DNA: TGTGCCAGCAGCCCTACGCGGGGAACTGAAGCTTTCTTT. This gives the protein CASSPTRGTEAFF.

The chain uses TRBV7-9 and TRBJ2-3; D unclear. V was clipped by 0 bases and J by 2 bases, with 12 bases between them. This CDR3 has 16 amino acids. CDR1 SEHNR and CDR2 FQNEAQ come from the germline V gene (reference sequence). The CDR3 nucleotides are TGTGCCAGCAGCTTAGCGCGAAACAGCACCACAGATACGCAGTATTTT. Its protein product is CASSLARNSTTDTQYF.

The chain carries TRBV7-9 and TRBJ2-3, with D possibly being TRBD2 (5 bases). In germline, CDR1 is SEHNR, CDR2 FQNEAQ (reference sequence). The CDR3 extends over 14 amino acids. V lost 4 bases to trimming and J lost 1 base, with 9 bases between them. CDR3 protein: CASSYSGGTDTQYF. The CDR3 DNA follows: TGTGCCAGCAGCTACTCCGGGGGCACAGATACGCAGTATTTT.